This T cell receptor beta chain is from a study of blood T cell repertoires in COVID-19. Assay used: immunoSEQ multiplex PCR; TCRdb lists only in-frame clones, some missing. The data show roughly 200,000 clones, 89% seen once. This CDR3 has 12 amino acids. V dropped 4 bases and J dropped 8 bases, with 11 bases sitting between them. Germline V gives CDR1 SNHLY, CDR2 FYNNEI. This receptor was taken from a woman in her twenties or thirties with acute COVID-19. The sample consisted of PBMCs or T cells enriched from blood (not recorded which). This chain links TRBV2 with TRBJ1-2, with TRBD1 as a possible D gene (5 bases). For the CDR3, the DNA is TGTGCCAGCAGTGGGGACTTCTCGGGCTACACCTTC. This translates into CASSGDFSGYTF. The full variable domain, with the rest looked up from reference TRBV2 and TRBJ1-2, is EPEVTQTPSHQVTQMGQEVILRCVPISNHLYFYWYRQILGQKVEFLVSFYNNEISEKSEIFDDQFSVERPDGSNFTLKIRSTKLEDSAMYFCASSGDFSGYTFGSGTRLTVV.